This entry lists 25 T cell receptor beta chains sequenced from one sample in a study of Tregs in tolerant kidney transplant recipients. Here immunoSEQ multiplex PCR was the method, and the copy in TCRdb shows in-frame clones only, minus some. The profile shows 92,000 or so clones, around 94% of them singletons. Sequenced sample: CD8+ T cells from blood. The receptors were gathered from a human donor in good health.

This chain links TRBV6-5 with TRBJ2-7, with 7 nucleotides matching TRBD2. In germline, CDR1 is MNHEY, CDR2 SVGAGI. The CDR3 has 15 residues. V lost 2 bases to trimming and J lost 5 bases; unmatched junction nucleotides: 9. As DNA, the CDR3 is TGTGCCAGCAGTTACGAGACGGGAGGACGGAACGAGCAGTACTTC. Translation gives CASSYETGGRNEQYF.

The chain recombines TRBV5-1 with TRBJ2-1, with 14 bases fitting TRBD2. The germline V gene encodes CDR1 SGHRS and CDR2 YFSETQ. This CDR3 is built from 20 residues. V trimming: 0 bases; J trimming: 0 bases; junction bases outside the gene matches: 8. CDR3 DNA: TGCGCCAGCAGCTTGGAGAGGGGACTAGCGGGAGAAATCTCCTACAATGAGCAGTTCTTC. Amino acids: CASSLERGLAGEISYNEQFF.

The chain employs TRBV27 and TRBJ1-2; D unresolved. Germline CDR1 is MNHEY and CDR2 is SMNVEV (reference sequence). The CDR3 runs 14 residues. V was cut by 2 bases and J by 3 bases, with 10 bases left in between. The CDR3 protein is CASSLDARYYGYTF. Written as DNA, the CDR3 is TGTGCCAGCAGTTTAGACGCCAGGTACTATGGCTACACCTTC.

The chain has TRBV4-1 and TRBJ2-1; 8 bases are a match to TRBD2. The CDR3 is made up of 17 amino acids. Germline CDR1 reads MGHRA; CDR2 reads YSYEKL. With V trimmed by 0 bases and J by 3 bases, 7 bases remained unmatched. The CDR3 loop is CASSQDEASGFYNEQFF. CDR3 in DNA: TGCGCCAGCAGCCAAGATGAAGCTAGCGGGTTCTACAATGAGCAGTTCTTC.

This clone was recorded only once. The V and J genes are TRBV9 and TRBJ2-3; D ambiguous. CDR3 length: 15 amino acids. Germline values: CDR1 SGDLS, CDR2 YYNGEE. V was shortened by 0 bases and J by 2 bases, with 10 bases between the two germline ends. The CDR3 DNA follows: TGTGCCAGCAGCGTAGTCTATCACTCCACAGATACGCAGTATTTT. Translating gives CASSVVYHSTDTQYF.

The chain carries TRBV6-6 and TRBJ2-5; possibly TRBD2 for D (5 bases). The V gene's germline CDR1 is MNHNY and CDR2 SVGAGI (reference sequence). This CDR3 region has 15 residues. V was clipped by 4 bases and J by 5 bases, with 17 bases between them. The CDR3, as DNA: TGTGCCAGCAGTTCGGGATCTCTCAACGCCGAGACCCAGTACTTC. Translation gives CASSSGSLNAETQYF.

This chain joins TRBV4-2 and TRBJ1-5; 7 bases map to TRBD1. The V segment lost 4 bases and the J segment 2 bases; nucleotides outside the gene matches: 5. The CDR3 is 15 residues long. Germline V lookup: CDR1 LGHNA, CDR2 YNFKEQ. DNA for the CDR3: TGTGCCAGCAGCCCCCAGGGGGGGCGCAATCAGCCCCAGCATTTT. Its translation: CASSPQGGRNQPQHF.

This chain links TRBV6-5 with TRBJ2-1, with D perhaps matching TRBD2 (5 bases). The germline V gene encodes CDR1 MNHEY and CDR2 SVGAGI. Trimming took off 4 bases at V and 4 bases at J, with 17 bases between the two ends. CDR3 length: 16 amino acids. The CDR3 DNA reads as TGTGCCAGCAGTTCTTATAGCGCTCCGCCGTACAATGAGCAGTTCTTC. It is translated as CASSSYSAPPYNEQFF.

The chain has TRBV15 and TRBJ2-1, with 7 bases matching TRBD2. Trimming at V came to 4 bases and at J to 5 bases, leaving 11 bases not matched to a gene. Germline CDR1 and CDR2: LNHNV and YYDKDF (reference sequence). The CDR3 covers 16 residues. The CDR3 sequence is CATSIISGFRNNEQFF. The CDR3 DNA sequence: TGTGCCACCAGCATTATTAGCGGGTTTAGGAACAATGAGCAGTTCTTC.

The chain combines TRBV19 with TRBJ1-1, with D unclear. CDR1 and CDR2 (germline): LNHDA, SQIVND (reference sequence). V lost 7 bases and J lost 1, with 7 bases in between. The CDR3 runs to 12 residues. The CDR3 sequence is CASNQENTEAFF. In DNA form, the CDR3 reads TGTGCCAGTAACCAGGAGAACACTGAAGCTTTCTTT.

This rearrangement joins TRBV7-9 to TRBJ2-2; D is unclear. Trimming removed 1 base from V and 4 bases from J, with 10 bases in between. CDR3 length: 15 amino acids. Germline assignment: CDR1 SEHNR and CDR2 FQNEAQ (reference sequence). In DNA, the CDR3 is TGTGCCAGCAGCTTAGGCCGTGTAGGCACCGGGGAGCTGTTTTTT. Its translation is CASSLGRVGTGELFF. The whole variable domain, filled in from reference TRBV7-9 and TRBJ2-2, reads DTGVSQNPRHKITKRGQNVTFRCDPISEHNRLYWYRQTLGQGPEFLTYFQNEAQLEKSRLLSDRFSAERPKGSFSTLEIQRTEQGDSAMYLCASSLGRVGTGELFFGEGSRLTVL.

The gene calls are TRBV4-2 and TRBJ2-7, with D possibly being TRBD2 (5 bases). CDR3 length: 15 amino acids. Deletions cut 2 bases from V and 1 base from J, with 12 bases between. Germline assignment: CDR1 LGHNA and CDR2 YNFKEQ. The CDR3 nucleotides are TGTGCCAGCAGCCAACGGACTGCTAAATCCTACGAGCAGTACTTC. It yields the protein CASSQRTAKSYEQYF.

This clone has just one count. The identical CDR3 is also encoded by other nucleotide sequences in the sample. In DNA, the CDR3 is TGTGCCAGTAGTATATTAAACACCGGGGAGCTGTTTTTT. Protein product: CASSILNTGELFF. The V and J genes are TRBV19 and TRBJ2-2; D not resolved. The V gene lost 2 bases and the J gene lost 2 bases, with 3 bases spanning the gap. Germline CDR1 reads LNHDA; CDR2 reads SQIVND (reference sequence). The CDR3 is made up of 13 amino acids. The whole variable domain, remainder taken from reference TRBV19 and TRBJ2-2, is DGGITQSPKYLFRKEGQNVTLSCEQNLNHDAMYWYRQDPGQGLRLIYYSQIVNDFQKGDIAEGYSVSREKKESFPLTVTSAQKNPTAFYLCASSILNTGELFFGEGSRLTVL.

This chain links TRBV4-2 with TRBJ1-6, with D tentatively TRBD1 (6 bases). Trimming took 0 bases from V and 7 from J, leaving 16 bases between them. The CDR3 sequence is 17 residues long. CDR1 LGHNA and CDR2 YNFKEQ come from the germline V gene. In DNA, the CDR3 is TGTGCCAGCAGCCAAGATTCCCGGACAGCAAGGAATTCACCCCTCCACTTT. This sequence encodes CASSQDSRTARNSPLHF.

V and J are TRBV7-9 and TRBJ1-4; unclear D gene. V shed 3 bases and J shed 8 bases, with 16 bases lying between them. The CDR3 contains 15 residues. From germline, CDR1 is SEHNR and CDR2 FQNEAQ (reference sequence). The CDR3 sequence: CASSFPTSEEEKLFF. The CDR3 DNA sequence: TGTGCCAGCAGCTTCCCGACCAGCGAGGAGGAAAAACTGTTTTTT.

V usage is TRBV7-6 and J usage is TRBJ2-7; 8 bases line up with TRBD1. The CDR3 is 15 residues long. Germline lookup yields CDR1 SGHVS and CDR2 FNYEAQ. J was trimmed by 3 bases and V by 0 bases; bases with no gene match: 4. The CDR3 DNA is TGTGCCAGCAGCTTAGCGACAGGGGAACACTACGAGCAGTACTTC. Translation: CASSLATGEHYEQYF.

This clone has at least ten counts. This chain uses TRBV4-2 with TRBJ1-6; 7 bases are a match to TRBD1. CDR1 is LGHNA, CDR2 YNFKEQ, per germline. This CDR3 contains 14 residues. V gave up 4 bases and J gave up 7 bases; unmatched junction bases: 4. The CDR3 spells CASSPGQENSPLHF. The CDR3 DNA reads as TGTGCCAGCAGCCCTGGACAGGAGAATTCACCCCTCCACTTT.

The chain joins TRBV6-5 to TRBJ2-1; the match to TRBD1 covers 7 bases. Germline assignment: CDR1 MNHEY and CDR2 SVGAGI. Trimming took 5 bases from V and 0 from J; bases not matched to a gene: 4. The CDR3 is 15 amino acids. CDR3 amino acids: CASSQGQSSYNEQFF. The DNA of the CDR3 is TGTGCCAGCAGTCAGGGACAGAGCTCCTACAATGAGCAGTTCTTC.

This chain uses TRBV5-8 with TRBJ2-3; D gene uncertain. The CDR3 extends over 16 amino acids. V was trimmed by 0 bases and J by 0 bases, leaving 11 bases between them. Germline assignment: CDR1 SGHTS and CDR2 YDEGEE. The DNA of the CDR3 is TGTGCCAGCAGCTTGGGTTCCCGAACTAGCACAGATACGCAGTATTTT. Its protein is CASSLGSRTSTDTQYF.

J is TRBJ1-5 and V is TRBV19; D gene uncertain. Per the germline V gene, CDR1 is LNHDA and CDR2 is SQIVND (reference sequence). The CDR3 loop spans 12 amino acids. V lost 10 bases and J 7 bases, leaving 14 bases between the germline ends. CDR3 protein: CATAEMRQPQHF. CDR3 coding DNA: TGTGCCACAGCGGAGATGCGACAGCCCCAGCATTTT.

J is TRBJ2-7 and V is TRBV27; maybe TRBD2 (6 bases). V lost 5 bases and J 9 bases, leaving 23 bases between the germline ends. This CDR3 has 15 amino acids. CDR1 is MNHEY and CDR2 is SMNVEV in the germline V gene (reference sequence). CDR3 residues: CASSNPGTPLRPQYF. In DNA, the CDR3 is TGTGCCAGCAGTAACCCCGGGACTCCCCTACGTCCGCAGTACTTC.

The chain couples TRBV4-1 to TRBJ2-7; D may be TRBD1 (5 bases). V dropped 5 bases and J dropped 0 bases, with 11 bases sitting between them. Germline loops: CDR1 MGHRA, CDR2 YSYEKL. The CDR3 contains 14 residues. DNA for the CDR3: TGCGCCAGCAGCGGGGCAGGAAGCTCCTACGAGCAGTACTTC. Its translation: CASSGAGSSYEQYF.

This sequence joins TRBV9 and TRBJ1-6; possibly TRBD1 for D (5 bases). CDR3 length: 15 amino acids. The germline V gene has CDR1 SGDLS and CDR2 YYNGEE. V shed 4 bases and J shed 8 bases, with 16 bases lying between them. CDR3 nucleotides: TGTGCCAGCAGCCCTTGGGGGACGAAGGATTCACCCCTCCACTTT. Translating it yields CASSPWGTKDSPLHF.

The chain carries TRBV9 and TRBJ2-3, with 12 bases aligning to TRBD2. This CDR3 is 16 amino acids long. V was clipped by 3 bases and J by 2 bases; unmatched bases: 4. Germline CDR1 SGDLS, CDR2 YYNGEE. DNA of the CDR3: TGTGCCAGCAGCGAGGGACTAGCGGGTCTCACAGATACGCAGTATTTT. Amino acid sequence: CASSEGLAGLTDTQYF.

This chain joins TRBV19 and TRBJ2-5, with a weak D call TRBD2 (6 bases). The CDR3 has 16 residues. Germline V lookup: CDR1 LNHDA, CDR2 SQIVND (reference sequence). Trimming removed 4 bases from V and 0 bases from J, with 15 bases in between. The CDR3 spells CASSNPGREHQETQYF. CDR3 nucleotide sequence: TGTGCCAGTAGTAACCCGGGCCGGGAGCACCAAGAGACCCAGTACTTC.